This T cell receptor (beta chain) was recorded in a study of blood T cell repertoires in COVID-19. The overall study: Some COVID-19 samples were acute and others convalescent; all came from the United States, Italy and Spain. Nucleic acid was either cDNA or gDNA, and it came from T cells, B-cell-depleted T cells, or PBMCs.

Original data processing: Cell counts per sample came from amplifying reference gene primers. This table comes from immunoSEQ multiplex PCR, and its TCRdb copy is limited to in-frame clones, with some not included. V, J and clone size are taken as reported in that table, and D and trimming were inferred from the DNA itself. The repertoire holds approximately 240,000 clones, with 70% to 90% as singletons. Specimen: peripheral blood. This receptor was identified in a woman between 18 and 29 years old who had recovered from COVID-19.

The DNA of the CDR3 is TGTGCCAGCAGCCCGGGACAGGGGGCTGGCTATGGCTACACCTTC. Translation: CASSPGQGAGYGYTF. This chain connects TRBV5-6 to TRBJ1-2, with 12 nucleotides matching TRBD1. The germline V gene encodes CDR1 SGHDT and CDR2 YYEEEE. The CDR3 extends over 15 amino acids. J lost 4 bases, V lost 4 bases, and 5 bases had no gene match.